The rows below give T cell receptor beta chains drawn from one sample of a study of CD8+ T cells in alopecia areata. Using immunoSEQ multiplex PCR, the repertoire was profiled, and TCRdb retains in-frame clones only, with some absent. The sample carries about 110,000 clones, approximately 59% recorded once. The specimen was CD8+ T cells sorted from blood. Source of these receptors: a human donor in good health. Both conserved end residues are part of each CDR3. Each record gives: CDR3 length, J gene, clone size, D gene, V gene, CDR3 DNA, CDR3 protein. The D gene is left open where the match is weak. Expanded clones get a size class; other rows say once, few or many, or leave the size out.

13 | TRBJ2-4 | - | TRBD1 | TRBV4-1 | TGCGCCTCCACAGGGGGAGCCAAAAACATTCAGTACTTC | CASTGGAKNIQYF
14 | TRBJ2-7 | - | - | TRBV9 | TGTGCCAGCAGCGGTGGACAGCTCTCCTACGAGCAGTACTTC | CASSGGQLSYEQYF
13 | TRBJ2-5 | - | - | TRBV30 | TGTGCCTGGGTGCGGGACAGTGGAGAGACCCAGTACTTC | CAWVRDSGETQYF
15 | TRBJ1-5 | few | - | TRBV13 | TGTGCCAGCAGCTTAGCCGGGGATAGCAATCAGCCCCAGCATTTT | CASSLAGDSNQPQHF
17 | TRBJ1-1 | - | TRBD1 | TRBV9 | TGTGCCAGCAGCGAACAACCGGTTGGACAGGGAGACACTGAAGCTTTCTTT | CASSEQPVGQGDTEAFF
12 | TRBJ2-7 | - | TRBD2 | TRBV6-5 | TGTGCCAGCAGATTAGCGGGGGGTGAGCAGTACTTC | CASRLAGGEQYF
16 | TRBJ2-3 | - | - | TRBV9 | TGTGCCAGCAGCGTAGACGGGGGGCCGAGCACAGATACGCAGTATTTT | CASSVDGGPSTDTQYF
16 | TRBJ2-6 | - | - | TRBV2 | TGTGCCAGCAGTCTGGACAGTTACTCTGGGGCCAACGTCCTGACTTTC | CASSLDSYSGANVLTF
17 | TRBJ2-3 | - | TRBD2 | TRBV5-1 | TGCGCCAGCAGCCCGGGACCGGGACTAGCGGGGGCAGATACGCAGTATTTT | CASSPGPGLAGADTQYF
17 | TRBJ1-4 | few | - | TRBV19 | TGTGCCAGTAGTTCTCGACTCACAGGGACGACTAATGAAAAACTGTTTTTT | CASSSRLTGTTNEKLFF
13 | TRBJ1-1 | - | - | TRBV19 | TGTGCCAGTAGTATAAAGGGGAACACTGAAGCTTTCTTT | CASSIKGNTEAFF
14 | TRBJ1-2 | few | - | TRBV29-1 | TGCAGCGCTGGGCCCTCAACAGGACCGTATGGCTACACCTTC | CSAGPSTGPYGYTF
13 | TRBJ2-5 | - | TRBD1 | TRBV5-1 | TGCGCCAGCAGCTTGGGGACAGGGCGAGAGCAGTACTTC | CASSLGTGREQYF
12 | TRBJ1-2 | - | - | TRBV29-1 | TGCAGCGGAAGGGAGACGAACTATGGCTACACCTTC | CSGRETNYGYTF
15 | TRBJ2-1 | - | - | TRBV11-1 | TGTGCCAGCAGCTTCAGGGGAGCCATGTACAATGAGCAGTTCTTC | CASSFRGAMYNEQFF